The 25 T cell receptor beta chains given below trace back to one sample, sequenced in a study of T-cell reconstitution after alpha-beta-depleted transplantation in children. Unique molecular identifiers were used in preparing the TCRbeta library. TCRdb called the PCR reads again in MiXCR, with one record for every CDR3 protein. The data contain fewer than 550,000 distinct CDR3 sequences, about an eighth of them seen just once; the ten biggest clones take up 11% to 15%. Material: PBMCs, mostly from graft donor cells, obtained 180 days after TCRalphabeta/CD19-depleted stem cell transplant. The source is a female patient aged 2 to 10 who had a stem cell transplant for aplastic anemia, so the T cells may come from the graft donor.

This sequence joins TRBV7-2 and TRBJ2-1; the match to TRBD2 covers 10 bases. In germline, CDR1 is SGHTA, CDR2 FQGNSA. With 5 bases clipped from V and 7 bases from J, the junction kept 8 bases outside the gene matches. The CDR3 loop spans 15 amino acids. For the CDR3, the DNA is TGTGCCAGCAGCGATACTAGCGGGGTGAGGAATGAGCAGTTCTTC. Its translation: CASSDTSGVRNEQFF. The full variable domain, completed using reference TRBV7-2 and TRBJ2-1, is GAGVSQSPSNKVTEKGKDVELRCDPISGHTALYWYRQSLGQGLEFLIYFQGNSAPDKSGLPSDRFSAERTGGSVSTLTIQRTQQEDSAVYLCASSDTSGVRNEQFFGPGTRLTVL.

The rearrangement uses TRBV5-1 and TRBJ2-1; TRBD1 or TRBD2 may be the D gene (5 bases each). CDR3 length: 15 residues. With 5 bases removed from V and 8 bases from J, the gap between germline ends came to 20 bases. Germline V gene data show CDR1 as SGHRS and CDR2 as YFSETQ. For the CDR3, the DNA is TGCGCCAGCAGTTCCCGGGGCCGGTTCCTCGATGAGCAGTTCTTC. It encodes CASSSRGRFLDEQFF.

The J gene is TRBJ2-2, the V gene TRBV5-1; 9 bases line up with TRBD1. The germline CDR1 and CDR2 sequences are SGHRS and YFSETQ. The CDR3 runs 16 residues. J was trimmed by 4 bases and V by 2 bases; bases with no gene match: 6. The CDR3 region has the DNA TGCGCCAGCAGCTTCCCGGGACAGGGACCCACCGGGGAGCTGTTTTTT. It specifies CASSFPGQGPTGELFF.

CDR3 sequence reads: CASSRGTSGSWPYEQYF. The CDR3 nucleotides are TGTGCCAGCAGCCGCGGGACTAGCGGGAGTTGGCCCTACGAGCAGTACTTC. V and J are TRBV28 and TRBJ2-7, with TRBD2 identical over 14 bases. Trimming removed 6 bases from V and 2 bases from J; junction bases left unmatched: 9. The CDR3 loop spans 17 amino acids. Germline V gives CDR1 MDHEN, CDR2 SYDVKM.

This clonotype was found a few times. J is TRBJ1-6 and V is TRBV5-1; possible D gene TRBD1, 6 bases. With 4 bases removed from V and 5 bases from J, the gap between germline ends came to 16 bases. CDR3 length: 16 amino acids. Germline V gene lookup returns CDR1 SGHRS and CDR2 YFSETQ. Here the CDR3 reads CASSPYADSDNSPLHF. In DNA form, the CDR3 reads TGCGCCAGCAGCCCGTACGCGGACAGTGATAATTCACCCCTCCACTTT.

This clonotype was detected a few times. The chain joins TRBV3-1 to TRBJ2-1; D is undetermined. From germline, CDR1 is LGHDT and CDR2 YNNKEL (reference sequence). V lost 4 bases and J 0 bases, leaving 16 bases between the germline ends. CDR3 length equals 17 residues. The CDR3 region has the DNA TGTGCCAGCAGCCCTTCCGTCGGATCTCCCTCCTACAATGAGCAGTTCTTC. Protein product: CASSPSVGSPSYNEQFF.

This clonotype was seen more than once but under ten times. V and J are TRBV9 and TRBJ2-1; TRBD2 might be the D (6 bases). Germline CDR1 reads SGDLS; CDR2 reads YYNGEE. V was cut by 4 bases and J by 5 bases, with 13 bases left in between. The length of the CDR3 is 14 residues. CDR3 loop: CASSSRTTHNEQFF. DNA for the CDR3: TGTGCCAGCAGCTCCCGGACTACCCACAATGAGCAGTTCTTC.

This rearrangement joins TRBV7-2 to TRBJ2-7, with a possible D match to TRBD2 (6 bases). Germline V lookup: CDR1 SGHTA, CDR2 FQGNSA. The CDR3 length is 15 residues. V dropped 1 base and J dropped 0 bases, with 10 bases sitting between them. CDR3 residues: CASSLGGTGSYEQYV. In nucleotides, the CDR3 is TGTGCCAGCAGCTTAGGAGGGACTGGCTCCTACGAGCAGTACGTC.

This clonotype was detected a few times. This sequence joins TRBV7-2 and TRBJ2-3, with TRBD1 matching 7 bases. V was clipped by 4 bases and J by 8 bases; unmatched bases: 3. Germline CDR1 reads SGHTA; CDR2 reads FQGNSA. The length of the CDR3 is 12 residues. The CDR3 DNA reads as TGTGCCAGCAGCTCAAAGGGGGCTACGCAGTATTTT. It encodes CASSSKGATQYF.

The J gene is TRBJ2-1, the V gene TRBV2, with D maybe TRBD2 (5 bases). CDR1 is SNHLY, CDR2 FYNNEI, per germline. Deletions cut 1 base from V and 3 bases from J, with 7 bases between. The CDR3 spans 14 residues. CDR3 amino acids: CASSEGRSYNEQFF. The CDR3 DNA reads TGTGCCAGCAGTGAAGGGAGGAGCTACAATGAGCAGTTCTTC. The full variable domain, completed using reference TRBV2 and TRBJ2-1, is EPEVTQTPSHQVTQMGQEVILRCVPISNHLYFYWYRQILGQKVEFLVSFYNNEISEKSEIFDDQFSVERPDGSNFTLKIRSTKLEDSAMYFCASSEGRSYNEQFFGPGTRLTVL.

This clonotype was recorded at least ten times. The genes are TRBV5-6 and TRBJ1-1; TRBD1 matches 8 bases. The germline V gene encodes CDR1 SGHDT and CDR2 YYEEEE. V gave up 4 bases and J gave up 0 bases; unmatched junction bases: 14. CDR3 size: 18 residues. DNA for the CDR3: TGTGCCAGCAGCCCCATTTCCTACAGGGGGAGCCTGAACACTGAAGCTTTCTTT. It yields the protein CASSPISYRGSLNTEAFF. Using reference TRBV5-6 and TRBJ1-1 for the parts outside the CDR3, the full variable domain is DAGVTQSPTHLIKTRGQQVTLRCSPKSGHDTVSWYQQALGQGPQFIFQYYEEEERQRGNFPDRFSGHQFPNYSSELNVNALLLGDSALYLCASSPISYRGSLNTEAFFGQGTRLTVV.

This clonotype was counted ten times or more. The V gene is TRBV6-1, the J gene TRBJ2-2, with unresolved D. Germline lookup yields CDR1 MNHNS and CDR2 SASEGT. The CDR3 loop spans 13 amino acids. Trimming cost V 5 bases and J 5 bases, with 9 bases left between them. The CDR3 spells CASSQDRTGELFF. The CDR3, as DNA: TGTGCCAGCAGTCAGGATCGTACCGGGGAGCTGTTTTTT.

This clonotype has ten or more counts. The chain is built from TRBV5-1 and TRBJ2-5; 8 positions agree with TRBD1. The CDR3 runs 14 residues. The ends lost 4 bases at V and 1 base at J; junction bases unmatched: 3. Germline CDR1 reads SGHRS; CDR2 reads YFSETQ. The DNA of the CDR3 is TGCGCCAGCAGCGTGACAGGGGCCCAAGAGACCCAGTACTTC. The encoded protein is CASSVTGAQETQYF.

This clonotype was seen many times. The genes are TRBV7-9 and TRBJ2-5, with 10 bases that match TRBD2. CDR1 SEHNR and CDR2 FQNEAQ come from the germline V gene (reference sequence). V shed 5 bases, J shed 0 bases, and the junction held 3 bases outside the gene matches. CDR3 length: 15 residues. This CDR3 reads CASSGGLANQETQYF. The CDR3 nucleotides are TGTGCCAGCAGCGGGGGACTAGCGAACCAAGAGACCCAGTACTTC.

V usage is TRBV7-9 and J usage is TRBJ2-1; TRBD2 is a possible D gene (6 bases). The CDR3 extends over 16 amino acids. CDR1 SEHNR and CDR2 FQNEAQ come from the germline V gene (reference sequence). V dropped 5 bases and J dropped 3 bases, with 17 bases sitting between them. Here the CDR3 reads CASSRGSGVGYNEQFF. In DNA, the CDR3 is TGTGCCAGCAGCCGCGGTTCGGGGGTGGGCTACAATGAGCAGTTCTTC.

This clonotype has more than one count but fewer than ten. The chain combines TRBV27 with TRBJ1-2; 7 bases align to TRBD1. Unmatched junction bases numbered 8, after V lost 5 bases and J lost 8 bases. Germline V CDR1 and CDR2: MNHEY, SMNVEV (reference sequence). CDR3 length: 13 residues. CDR3 DNA: TGTGCCAGCAGTCCAAACAGGGGTCGGGGCTACACCTTC. It is translated as CASSPNRGRGYTF.

This clonotype was seen a handful of times. V and J are TRBV4-3 and TRBJ2-4; no clear D. V lost 0 bases to trimming and J lost 8 bases, with 8 bases between them. The CDR3 extends over 13 amino acids. From germline, CDR1 is LGHNA and CDR2 YSLEER. DNA for the CDR3: TGCGCCAGCAGCCAAGATGCTATAGACATTCAGTACTTC. It encodes CASSQDAIDIQYF.

Many counts were recorded for this clonotype. The chain combines TRBV10-3 with TRBJ2-5; 8 bases are shared with TRBD2. J lost 4 bases, V lost 0 bases, and 10 bases had no gene match. This CDR3 has 17 residues. Germline V lookup: CDR1 ENHRY, CDR2 SYGVKD. This CDR3 reads CAISESNGGLAGETQYF. DNA of the CDR3: TGTGCCATCAGTGAGTCCAATGGTGGACTAGCCGGAGAGACCCAGTACTTC.

This sequence joins TRBV5-1 and TRBJ2-2; D is possibly TRBD1 (5 bases). The germline V gene has CDR1 SGHRS and CDR2 YFSETQ. The CDR3 spans 16 residues. Trimming took off 2 bases at V and 4 bases at J, with 15 bases between the two ends. The CDR3, as DNA: TGCGCCAGCAGCTTCGGACCCTCAGGGATCACCGGGGAGCTGTTTTTT. Translating it yields CASSFGPSGITGELFF.

This clonotype was observed many times. V usage is TRBV6-2 or TRBV6-3 and J usage is TRBJ2-7; the match to TRBD2 covers 7 bases. Germline CDR1 MNHEY, CDR2 SVGEGT. The CDR3 has 14 residues. V was pared by 8 bases and J by 2 bases, with 9 bases of the junction left unmatched. The CDR3 sequence: CASHLSGIAYEQYF. CDR3 bases: TGTGCCAGCCACCTAAGCGGGATCGCCTACGAGCAGTACTTC.

This clonotype came up many times. The V and J genes are TRBV7-2 and TRBJ2-7; tentatively, D is TRBD1 or TRBD2 (5 bases each). V dropped 6 bases and J dropped 3 bases, with 15 bases sitting between them. Germline loops: CDR1 SGHTA, CDR2 FQGNSA. The CDR3 is 14 amino acids. DNA of the CDR3: TGTGCCAGCAGTCGGGACCATGGGAGCTACGAGCAGTACTTC. It yields the protein CASSRDHGSYEQYF. Combining the CDR3 with reference TRBV7-2 and TRBJ2-7 gives the whole variable domain GAGVSQSPSNKVTEKGKDVELRCDPISGHTALYWYRQSLGQGLEFLIYFQGNSAPDKSGLPSDRFSAERTGGSVSTLTIQRTQQEDSAVYLCASSRDHGSYEQYFGPGTRLTVT.

This clonotype was detected only a few times. The chain recombines TRBV5-1 with TRBJ2-1, with D perhaps assigned TRBD1 or TRBD2 (5 bases each). Trimming cost V 1 base and J 0 bases, with 11 bases left between them. Germline V lookup: CDR1 SGHRS, CDR2 YFSETQ. This CDR3 has 16 residues. The CDR3 DNA reads as TGCGCCAGCAGCTTGCTAGGGGAGCGCTCCTACAATGAGCAGTTCTTC. Protein product: CASSLLGERSYNEQFF. The full variable domain, rest sourced from reference TRBV5-1 and TRBJ2-1, is KAGVTQTPRYLIKTRGQQVTLSCSPISGHRSVSWYQQTPGQGLQFLFEYFSETQRNKGNFPGRFSGRQFSNSRSEMNVSTLELGDSALYLCASSLLGERSYNEQFFGPGTRLTVL.

This clonotype was seen a handful of times. This chain links TRBV20-1 with TRBJ2-5, with D maybe TRBD1 (5 bases). The CDR3 runs to 11 residues. Germline V gives CDR1 DFQATT, CDR2 SNEGSKA (reference sequence). Trimming took off 6 bases at V and 5 bases at J, with 10 bases between the two ends. This chain's CDR3 is CSAGHGETQYF. Here the CDR3 DNA reads TGCAGTGCCGGACACGGGGAGACCCAGTACTTC.

In its sample, this clonotype was seen a few times. The V call is TRBV5-3, the J call TRBJ1-2, with D possibly being TRBD1 (6 bases). TRBV5-3 is an ORF for which the function is uncertain. There are 13 residues in the CDR3. Trimming shortened V by 4 bases and J by 5 bases, and 12 bases separated the two germline ends. CDR3 in DNA: TGTGCCAGAAGCCCCGGGACAAGATATGGCTACACCTTC. Its translation is CARSPGTRYGYTF.

This clonotype was observed many times. V usage is TRBV5-6 and J usage is TRBJ2-1; D may be TRBD2 (6 bases). From germline, CDR1 is SGHDT and CDR2 YYEEEE. V lost 0 bases and J 4 bases, leaving 8 bases between the germline ends. CDR3 size: 14 residues. The CDR3 nucleotides read TGTGCCAGCAGCTTGGGGACTATATACAATGAGCAGTTCTTC. This sequence encodes CASSLGTIYNEQFF.